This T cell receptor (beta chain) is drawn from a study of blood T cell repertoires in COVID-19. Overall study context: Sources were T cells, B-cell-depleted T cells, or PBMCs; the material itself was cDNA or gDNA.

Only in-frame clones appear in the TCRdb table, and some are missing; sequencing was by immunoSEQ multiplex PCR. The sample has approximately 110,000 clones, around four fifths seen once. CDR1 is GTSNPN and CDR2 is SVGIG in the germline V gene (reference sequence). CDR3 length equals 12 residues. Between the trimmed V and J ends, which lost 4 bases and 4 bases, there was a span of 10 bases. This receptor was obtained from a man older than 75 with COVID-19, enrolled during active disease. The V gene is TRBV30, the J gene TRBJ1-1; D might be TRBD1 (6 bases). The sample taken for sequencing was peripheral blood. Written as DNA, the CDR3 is TGTGCCTGGACAGGGGCGGCCACTGAAGCTTTCTTT. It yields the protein CAWTGAATEAFF.